These 11 T cell receptor beta chains were sequenced from one sample in a study of blood T cell repertoires in COVID-19. The method was immunoSEQ multiplex PCR; TCRdb's version includes in-frame clones alone and lacks a portion of them. The table records more than 50,000 clones, less than 95% of them present only once. Sequenced: peripheral blood. These receptors all stem from a woman between 35 and 50 years old with active COVID-19.

J is TRBJ2-5 and V is TRBV5-4; 8 bases map to TRBD2. Germline trimming cut 1 base from V and 6 bases from J; bases unmatched to any gene: 8. The CDR3 is made up of 15 amino acids. Germline loops: CDR1 SGHNT, CDR2 YYREEE (reference sequence). Written as DNA, the CDR3 is TGTGCCAGCAGCTTGCAAGCGGGGGTATCCAAGACCCAGTACTTC. Its translation: CASSLQAGVSKTQYF.

In its sample, this clone was seen a few times. The V gene is TRBV6-5, the J gene TRBJ1-6, with 7 positions matching TRBD1. J gave up 7 bases and V 4 bases, and 7 bases lay outside the gene matches. Germline assignment: CDR1 MNHEY and CDR2 SVGAGI. This CDR3 contains 15 residues. The CDR3 region is CASSFTGTENSPLHF. CDR3 nucleotide sequence: TGTGCCAGCAGTTTCACCGGGACAGAAAATTCACCCCTCCACTTT.

The chain carries TRBV11-2 and TRBJ1-4; tentatively, D is TRBD1 (5 bases). The CDR3 is 15 residues long. V was trimmed by 5 bases and J by 4 bases, leaving 14 bases between them. From germline, CDR1 is SGHAT and CDR2 FQNNGV. CDR3 in DNA: TGTGCCAGCAGCCCTGGGGGGGATGGTAATGAAAAACTGTTTTTT. Its translation is CASSPGGDGNEKLFF.

This chain joins TRBV7-8 and TRBJ1-1; D is perhaps TRBD1 (6 bases). Germline loops: CDR1 SGHVS, CDR2 FQNEAQ. CDR3 length: 15 residues. V lost 3 bases, J lost 4 bases, and 15 bases lay in between. This chain's CDR3 is CASSLSRGAGTEAFF. CDR3 bases: TGTGCCAGCAGCTTGTCTCGGGGGGCAGGCACTGAAGCTTTCTTT.

This rearrangement joins TRBV11-2 to TRBJ2-3; tentative D call: TRBD2 (5 bases). This CDR3 has 12 amino acids. Germline values: CDR1 SGHAT, CDR2 FQNNGV. V was shortened by 3 bases and J by 8 bases, with 9 bases between the two germline ends. The CDR3 sequence is CASSLRATTQYF. CDR3 in DNA: TGTGCCAGCAGCTTGCGGGCCACTACGCAGTATTTT.

This clone appeared a single time. The rearrangement links TRBV7-9 to TRBJ1-2; 9 positions match TRBD1. J lost 4 bases, V lost 6 bases, and 6 bases had no gene match. Germline assignment: CDR1 SEHNR and CDR2 FQNEAQ (reference sequence). The length of the CDR3 is 14 residues. CDR3 DNA: TGTGCCAGCAGGGAACAGGGGGCCGTCTATGGCTACACCTTC. Translated: CASREQGAVYGYTF.

The chain has TRBV10-3 and TRBJ1-2; D perhaps matches TRBD1 (6 bases). This CDR3 contains 15 residues. The V end lost 3 bases, the J end lost 3 bases, and 14 bases lay between the germline ends. Germline loops: CDR1 ENHRY, CDR2 SYGVKD. The CDR3 loop is CAISEKGGRDYGYTF. CDR3 DNA sequence: TGTGCCATCAGTGAAAAGGGGGGGCGCGACTATGGCTACACCTTC.

V is TRBV2 and J is TRBJ1-1; TRBD1 matches at 7 bases. CDR3 size: 14 residues. Germline V lookup: CDR1 SNHLY, CDR2 FYNNEI. Trimming cost V 5 bases and J 1 base; bases outside gene matches: 4. Here the CDR3 DNA reads TGTGCCAGCAGTCCAGGGGGAGGGAACACTGAAGCTTTCTTT. Its protein is CASSPGGGNTEAFF.

The V call is TRBV19, the J call TRBJ1-3; the match to TRBD1 covers 10 bases. Germline V CDR1 and CDR2: LNHDA, SQIVND (reference sequence). CDR3 length equals 15 residues. After removal of 7 bases from V and 1 base from J, the junction contained 4 bases not matched to a gene. The CDR3 protein is CASTRQGASGNTIYF. In nucleotides, the CDR3 is TGTGCCAGTACCCGACAGGGGGCGTCTGGAAACACCATATATTTT.

The V gene is TRBV19, the J gene TRBJ1-5; a weak D match, TRBD1 (6 bases). CDR1 is LNHDA, CDR2 SQIVND, per germline (reference sequence). Trimming took 3 bases from V and 3 from J, leaving 18 bases between them. This CDR3 is 17 amino acids long. The CDR3 here is CASSISDRFSFNQPQHF. The CDR3, as DNA: TGTGCCAGTAGTATCTCCGACAGGTTCTCTTTCAATCAGCCCCAGCATTTT.

The chain links TRBV5-1 to TRBJ2-5, with D perhaps TRBD2 (5 bases). The germline V and J ends were trimmed by 0 bases and 5 bases, with 11 bases remaining between them. The CDR3 extends over 14 amino acids. Germline V lookup: CDR1 SGHRS, CDR2 YFSETQ. The CDR3 nucleotides read TGCGCCAGCAGCTTGGAAATGGGGAGTGAGACCCAGTACTTC. It encodes CASSLEMGSETQYF.